The 17 T cell receptor beta chains below all came from one sample that was sequenced in a study of blood T cell repertoires in COVID-19. The table came from immunoSEQ multiplex PCR; TCRdb's copy has only in-frame clones and leaves some out. Of roughly 200,000 clones listed, 86% are singletons. Input material: PBMCs or T cells enriched from blood (not recorded which). The receptors come from a woman aged 25 to 39 who had been exposed to COVID-19.

This chain uses TRBV11-3 with TRBJ2-1; 15 positions match TRBD2. In germline, CDR1 is SGHNT, CDR2 YENEEA. CDR3 length equals 13 residues. With 5 bases clipped from V and 16 bases from J, the junction kept 6 bases outside the gene matches. CDR3 in amino acids: CASSPRTSGGAFF. The DNA of the CDR3 is TGTGCCAGCAGCCCCAGGACTAGCGGGGGGGCATTCTTC.

J is TRBJ1-1 and V is TRBV7-9; the D gene is possibly TRBD1 (5 bases). The V end lost 5 bases, the J end lost 1 base, and 14 bases lay between the germline ends. This CDR3 has 15 residues. Germline V gene sequence: CDR1 SEHNR, CDR2 FQNEAQ (reference sequence). CDR3 DNA sequence: TGTGCCAGCAGCCAATTTAGACAGCAGAACACTGAAGCTTTCTTT. This gives the protein CASSQFRQQNTEAFF. Based on the CDR3 plus reference TRBV7-9 and TRBJ1-1, the full variable domain is DTGVSQNPRHKITKRGQNVTFRCDPISEHNRLYWYRQTLGQGPEFLTYFQNEAQLEKSRLLSDRFSAERPKGSFSTLEIQRTEQGDSAMYLCASSQFRQQNTEAFFGQGTRLTVV.

V is TRBV2 and J is TRBJ1-6; possible D gene TRBD1, 5 bases. The germline V and J ends were trimmed by 5 bases and 7 bases, with 12 bases remaining between them. This CDR3 spans 14 amino acids. CDR1 is SNHLY and CDR2 is FYNNEI in the germline V gene. In DNA form, the CDR3 reads TGTGCCAGCAGTAGACTCCAGGGAAATTCACCCCTCCACTTT. Amino acids: CASSRLQGNSPLHF.

The chain employs TRBV2 and TRBJ2-7; 9 bases map to TRBD2. V was pared by 0 bases and J by 1 base, with 4 bases of the junction left unmatched. Germline values: CDR1 SNHLY, CDR2 FYNNEI. The CDR3 is made up of 16 amino acids. The CDR3 here is CASSEARGGQSYEQYF. The DNA for the CDR3 is TGTGCCAGCAGTGAAGCGCGGGGGGGACAGTCCTACGAGCAGTACTTC.

V usage is TRBV11-2 and J usage is TRBJ2-7; the match to TRBD2 covers 7 bases. The length of the CDR3 is 15 residues. Germline V gene lookup returns CDR1 SGHAT and CDR2 FQNNGV. With 3 bases clipped from V and 2 bases from J, the junction kept 7 bases outside the gene matches. For the CDR3, the DNA is TGTGCCAGCAGCTTGGGGGGGACCGGGCCCTACGAGCAGTACTTC. It codes for CASSLGGTGPYEQYF.

The chain combines TRBV21-1 with TRBJ2-7; TRBD2 is the table's D call, not checked against the DNA. TRBV21-1 is a pseudogene locus. This CDR3 has 15 amino acids. The CDR3 loop reads CASSPRGGASYEQYF. CDR3 bases: TGTGCCAGCAGCCCGCGCGGAGGGGCCTCCTACGAGCAGTACTTC.

The V and J genes are TRBV2 and TRBJ2-3, with 12 bases fitting TRBD2. This CDR3 region has 16 residues. The junction had 5 bases not matched to a gene; V was cut back by 6 bases and J by 1 base. The germline gives CDR1 SNHLY, CDR2 FYNNEI. CDR3 sequence: CASRRLAGERTDTQYF. CDR3 nucleotide sequence: TGTGCCAGCAGGCGACTAGCGGGAGAACGCACAGATACGCAGTATTTT.

The chain uses TRBV27 and TRBJ1-2; the match to TRBD1 covers 7 bases. V was clipped by 5 bases and J by 7 bases; unmatched bases: 4. This CDR3 comprises 12 residues. The germline CDR1 and CDR2 sequences are MNHEY and SMNVEV (reference sequence). For the CDR3, the DNA is TGTGCCAGCAGTGACAGGGTTGGTGGCTACACCTTC. Its translation: CASSDRVGGYTF.

The V call is TRBV2, the J call TRBJ2-3, with TRBD1 identical over 12 bases. Germline V lookup: CDR1 SNHLY, CDR2 FYNNEI. The CDR3 contains 15 residues. With 5 bases clipped from V and 3 bases from J, the junction kept 3 bases outside the gene matches. CDR3 protein: CASSWDRGLTDTQYF. The CDR3 bases are TGTGCCAGCAGTTGGGACAGGGGGCTTACAGATACGCAGTATTTT.

V and J are TRBV9 and TRBJ2-3; 7 bases match TRBD1. In germline, CDR1 is SGDLS, CDR2 YYNGEE. This CDR3 is 15 amino acids long. Unmatched junction bases numbered 6, after V lost 3 bases and J lost 2 bases. The CDR3 loop is CASSETGAPTDTQYF. DNA of the CDR3: TGTGCCAGCAGCGAAACAGGGGCACCCACAGATACGCAGTATTTT.

In this sample, this clone turned up once. This chain links TRBV30 with TRBJ2-5; D gene unclear. CDR1 and CDR2 (germline): GTSNPN, SVGIG (reference sequence). The CDR3 runs 14 residues. Trimming left V 4 bases short and J 5 bases short, with 17 bases between. The CDR3 here is CAWTLTTGLETQYF. Here the CDR3 DNA reads TGTGCCTGGACGTTGACAACTGGCTTGGAGACCCAGTACTTC.

V usage is TRBV27 and J usage is TRBJ2-7, with 7 bases identical to TRBD1. The V segment lost 2 bases and the J segment 1 base; nucleotides outside the gene matches: 2. The germline CDR1 and CDR2 sequences are MNHEY and SMNVEV (reference sequence). This CDR3 has 14 amino acids. CDR3 amino acids: CASSLQGESYEQYF. The DNA of the CDR3 is TGTGCCAGCAGTTTACAGGGGGAATCCTACGAGCAGTACTTC.

The chain links TRBV6-5 to TRBJ1-1, with D possibly matching TRBD1 (5 bases). V was shortened by 2 bases and J by 3 bases, with 10 bases between the two germline ends. This CDR3 comprises 14 residues. CDR1 and CDR2 from the germline V gene are MNHEY and SVGAGI. The CDR3 loop is CASSYTGGDTEAFF. CDR3 nucleotide sequence: TGTGCCAGCAGTTACACGGGGGGGGACACTGAAGCTTTCTTT.

This clone was seen once. The chain carries TRBV19 and TRBJ1-4; 7 bases line up with TRBD1. The V gene end was trimmed by 4 bases and the J gene end by 4 bases; junction bases not matched to a gene: 6. The CDR3 has 15 residues. Germline V gives CDR1 LNHDA, CDR2 SQIVND (reference sequence). The CDR3 here is CASSTGQEINEKLFF. The DNA for the CDR3 is TGTGCCAGTAGTACCGGACAGGAGATTAATGAAAAACTGTTTTTT.

The chain uses TRBV27 and TRBJ1-5; D gene ambiguous. Trimming left V 6 bases short and J 3 bases short, with 9 bases between. CDR1 is MNHEY and CDR2 is SMNVEV in the germline V gene (reference sequence). This CDR3 has 13 residues. CDR3 in DNA: TGTGCCAGCAGAAATCGGGTCAATCAGCCCCAGCATTTT. Translation gives CASRNRVNQPQHF.

V is TRBV10-3 and J is TRBJ2-2; 10 bases match TRBD1. Germline CDR1 ENHRY, CDR2 SYGVKD. This CDR3 comprises 15 residues. The J segment lost 5 bases and the V segment lost 3 bases, leaving 3 bases of the junction unmatched. The DNA of the CDR3 is TGTGCCATCAGTGAAGGGACAGGGGCTACCGGGGAGCTGTTTTTT. It is translated as CAISEGTGATGELFF.

This clone was observed a few times. The V and J genes are TRBV29-1 and TRBJ2-3; no reliable D call. Germline CDR1 is SQVTM and CDR2 is ANQGSEA. The CDR3 sequence is 12 residues long. V gave up 3 bases and J gave up 0 bases, with 4 bases separating them. CDR3 sequence (DNA): TGCAGCGTTGACCCTAGCACAGATACGCAGTATTTT. Its protein product is CSVDPSTDTQYF.